A selection of T cell receptor beta chains follows, all from one sample in a study of blood T cell repertoires in COVID-19. The method was immunoSEQ multiplex PCR; TCRdb's version includes in-frame clones alone and lacks a portion of them. In the table there are around 300,000 clones, almost 90% of which are singletons. Sequencing used peripheral blood. These receptors originate from a woman between 40 and 50 years old with COVID-19, enrolled during active disease. The conserved cysteine and the conserved F or W are not part of the CDR3 here.

V	J	CDR3
TRBV21-1	TRBJ1-1	ASSPRGSQDLDTEAF
TRBV9	TRBJ1-2	ASSVDVDREIFGYT
TRBV6-5	TRBJ2-5	ASSYAGVETQY
TRBV27	TRBJ1-4	ASSFLGQGADEKLF
TRBV9	TRBJ1-6	ASSDLGQGKSPLH
TRBV2	TRBJ2-6	ASSVRSGGAGSGANVLT
TRBV19	TRBJ1-5	ASSMEDSFYSNQPQH
TRBV30	TRBJ2-4	AWRPGGGNIQY
TRBV28	TRBJ1-5	AGGQGRGGQPQH
TRBV27	TRBJ1-6	ASSRGTANSPLH
TRBV7-8	TRBJ2-2	ASSLGRGTGELF
TRBV4-3	TRBJ1-1	ASSQVLSRDTEAF
TRBV28	TRBJ2-2	ASSLLFRTGKRGELF
TRBV10-2	TRBJ1-6	ASRDQGFPSPLH
TRBV7-2	TRBJ2-7	ASSSSSYEQY
TRBV30	TRBJ1-1	AWARGTEAF